The T cell receptor beta chain under discussion was sequenced for a study of blood T cell repertoires in COVID-19. The CDR3 sequence is 15 residues long. Germline V gene data show CDR1 as ENHRY and CDR2 as SYGVKD. The V end was cut by 0 bases, the J end by 7 bases, with 12 bases between. Using immunoSEQ multiplex PCR, the repertoire was profiled, and TCRdb retains in-frame clones only, with some absent. Found here are some 43,000 clones, 82% of them singletons; the top ten hold under 25%. The receptor was isolated from a woman aged 55-69 years with acute or convalescent COVID-19. The rearrangement joins TRBV10-3 to TRBJ2-2; weak D call: TRBD1 (5 bases). Sequences were obtained from peripheral blood. The CDR3, as DNA: TGTGCCATCAGTGAGTCGAGGCAGGGCGACGGGGAGCTGTTTTTT. Translation gives CAISESRQGDGELFF.